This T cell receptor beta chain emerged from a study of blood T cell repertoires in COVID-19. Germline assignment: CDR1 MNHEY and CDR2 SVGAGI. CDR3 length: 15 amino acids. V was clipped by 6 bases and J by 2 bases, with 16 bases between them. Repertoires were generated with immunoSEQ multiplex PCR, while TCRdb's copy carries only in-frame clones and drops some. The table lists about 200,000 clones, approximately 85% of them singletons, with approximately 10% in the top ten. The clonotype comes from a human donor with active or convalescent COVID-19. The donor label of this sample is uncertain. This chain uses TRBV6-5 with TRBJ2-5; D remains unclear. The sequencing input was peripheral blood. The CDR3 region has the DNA TGTGCCAGCAGGCCAACATGGGCAACACAAGAGACCCAGTACTTC. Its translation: CASRPTWATQETQYF.